Each of the 27 T cell receptor beta chains below was sequenced from the same sample in a study of blood T cell repertoires in COVID-19. Method: immunoSEQ multiplex PCR; TCRdb's copy keeps in-frame clones and lacks some. The sample has a few hundred thousand clones; about 88% are singletons. Sequencing was carried out using peripheral blood. The receptor source for this set is a man under 40 with active or convalescent COVID-19.

This sequence joins TRBV9 and TRBJ2-3; 8 bases map to TRBD2. J gave up 7 bases and V 3 bases, and 7 bases lay outside the gene matches. This CDR3 has 14 amino acids. Germline assignment: CDR1 SGDLS and CDR2 YYNGEE. The CDR3 sequence is CASSGSGGGYTQYF. CDR3 coding DNA: TGTGCCAGCAGCGGAAGCGGGGGAGGCTATACGCAGTATTTT.

The J gene is TRBJ1-4, the V gene TRBV7-2; the match to TRBD1 covers 7 bases. The germline V gene encodes CDR1 SGHTA and CDR2 FQGNSA. V was pared by 3 bases and J by 8 bases, with 15 bases of the junction left unmatched. The CDR3 loop spans 17 amino acids. The CDR3 nucleotides are TGTGCCAGCAGCTTGAAAAGAAGAGGGGGCAATAGGGAAAAACTGTTTTTT. It specifies CASSLKRRGGNREKLFF. Based on the CDR3 plus reference TRBV7-2 and TRBJ1-4, the full variable domain is GAGVSQSPSNKVTEKGKDVELRCDPISGHTALYWYRQSLGQGLEFLIYFQGNSAPDKSGLPSDRFSAERTGGSVSTLTIQRTQQEDSAVYLCASSLKRRGGNREKLFFGSGTQLSVL.

The rearrangement joins TRBV7-2 to TRBJ1-2, with TRBD1 matching over 11 bases. The CDR3 is 14 amino acids. Germline trimming cut 3 bases from V and 8 bases from J; bases unmatched to any gene: 5. Germline V gene data show CDR1 as SGHTA and CDR2 as FQGNSA. CDR3 protein: CASSFGQGAGGYTF. CDR3 sequence (DNA): TGTGCCAGCAGCTTCGGACAGGGGGCTGGGGGCTACACCTTC. The full variable domain, with the rest looked up from reference TRBV7-2 and TRBJ1-2, is GAGVSQSPSNKVTEKGKDVELRCDPISGHTALYWYRQSLGQGLEFLIYFQGNSAPDKSGLPSDRFSAERTGGSVSTLTIQRTQQEDSAVYLCASSFGQGAGGYTFGSGTRLTVV.

This chain joins TRBV20-1 and TRBJ2-7; the match to TRBD1 covers 7 bases. Germline CDR1 and CDR2: DFQATT and SNEGSKA (reference sequence). J lost 8 bases, V lost 3 bases, and 7 bases had no gene match. The CDR3 spans 12 residues. This CDR3 reads CSASEDRYQQYF. The CDR3 DNA is TGCAGTGCTAGTGAGGACAGGTATCAGCAGTACTTC.

V is TRBV7-8 and J is TRBJ2-1; 8 bases match TRBD1. J gave up 7 bases and V 6 bases, and 5 bases lay outside the gene matches. Germline V gene lookup returns CDR1 SGHVS and CDR2 FQNEAQ. CDR3 length: 13 amino acids. CDR3 nucleotides: TGTGCCAGCAGTTCGGACAGGGCGAATGAGCAGTTCTTC. Its protein product is CASSSDRANEQFF.

The chain joins TRBV5-1 to TRBJ2-1; TRBD2 might be the D (6 bases). Trimming removed 0 bases at V and 3 bases at J, with 10 bases between. Germline CDR1 reads SGHRS; CDR2 reads YFSETQ. The CDR3 runs to 15 residues. DNA for the CDR3: TGCGCCAGCAGCTTGGAACTAGCAGGCTACAATGAGCAGTTCTTC. Its translation: CASSLELAGYNEQFF.

The sample holds one count of this clone. This chain connects TRBV7-7 to TRBJ2-5, with TRBD2 identical over 8 bases. There are 15 residues in the CDR3. With V trimmed by 4 bases and J by 2 bases, 6 bases remained unmatched. Germline CDR1 and CDR2: SSHAT and FNYEAQ (reference sequence). In DNA form, the CDR3 reads TGTGCCAGCAGCTACGAAGCGGGGGCTCAAGAGACCCAGTACTTC. It codes for CASSYEAGAQETQYF. Supplemented by reference TRBV7-7 and TRBJ2-5, the full variable domain reads GAGVSQSPRYKVTKRGQDVTLRCDPISSHATLYWYQQALGQGPEFLTYFNYEAQPDKSGLPSDRFSAERPEGSISTLTIQRTEQRDSAMYRCASSYEAGAQETQYFGPGTRLLVL.

About this clone: Other DNA sequences in this specimen translate into the identical CDR3. The chain links TRBV10-2 to TRBJ1-5; 8 bases map to TRBD1. V gave up 6 bases and J gave up 0 bases; unmatched junction bases: 1. The CDR3 is 14 amino acids. Germline V CDR1 and CDR2: WSHSY, SAAADI. The CDR3 here is CASRQGGSNQPQHF. DNA for the CDR3: TGCGCCAGCAGACAGGGGGGTAGCAATCAGCCCCAGCATTTT.

The CDR3 nucleotides are TGTGCCAGCAGCTCCGGGACACTCCCCTATGGCTACACCTTC. It yields the protein CASSSGTLPYGYTF. The chain uses TRBV9 and TRBJ1-2, with TRBD1 as a possible D gene (6 bases). This CDR3 is built from 14 residues. Trimming removed 4 bases from V and 4 bases from J, with 14 bases in between. CDR1 is SGDLS and CDR2 is YYNGEE in the germline V gene.

The chain joins TRBV2 to TRBJ2-7, with 11 bases lining up with TRBD2. This CDR3 is built from 13 residues. Germline V gene lookup returns CDR1 SNHLY and CDR2 FYNNEI. The junction had 5 bases not matched to a gene; V was cut back by 6 bases and J by 7 bases. Written as DNA, the CDR3 is TGTGCCAGCAGCCCCGGGACTAGCGGTGAGCAGTACTTC. Its protein product is CASSPGTSGEQYF.

The chain recombines TRBV9 with TRBJ2-3; possible D gene TRBD1, 5 bases. From germline, CDR1 is SGDLS and CDR2 YYNGEE. V gave up 5 bases and J gave up 3 bases, with 25 bases separating them. CDR3 length: 18 amino acids. The CDR3: CASSRQGYEVGSTDTQYF. The CDR3 DNA reads as TGTGCCAGCAGTAGGCAGGGATATGAAGTGGGATCTACAGATACGCAGTATTTT.

This rearrangement joins TRBV21-1 to TRBJ1-3; TRBD1, the table's D call, was not compared with the DNA. TRBV21-1 is a recognized pseudogene. The CDR3 totals 13 residues. The CDR3 sequence is CASRGTAGNTIYF. CDR3 bases: TGTGCCAGCAGGGGGACAGCAGGAAACACCATATATTTT.

The gene calls are TRBV7-2 and TRBJ1-2; D gene ambiguous. Trimming stripped 6 bases from V and 4 bases from J, with 12 bases between. The CDR3 length is 13 residues. Germline values: CDR1 SGHTA, CDR2 FQGNSA. The CDR3 region is CASRVPGGYGYTF. DNA for the CDR3: TGTGCCAGCAGGGTACCAGGTGGCTATGGCTACACCTTC.

The rearrangement links TRBV19 to TRBJ2-2, with 10 nucleotides matching TRBD2. CDR1 and CDR2 from the germline V gene are LNHDA and SQIVND (reference sequence). CDR3 length: 19 residues. Trimming took 5 bases from V and 1 from J; bases not matched to a gene: 13. The CDR3 nucleotides are TGTGCCAGTAGTTTCCGTGGGATAGCGGGGGGTCTGAACACCGGGGAGCTGTTTTTT. It specifies CASSFRGIAGGLNTGELFF.

The chain has TRBV27 and TRBJ2-3; tentative D call: TRBD1 (6 bases). Trimming shortened V by 0 bases and J by 2 bases, and 9 bases separated the two germline ends. The CDR3 covers 15 residues. CDR1 and CDR2 (germline): MNHEY, SMNVEV (reference sequence). The DNA of the CDR3 is TGTGCCAGCAGTTTATCGGGGACAAACACAGATACGCAGTATTTT. Translating it yields CASSLSGTNTDTQYF.

The V call is TRBV10-3, the J call TRBJ2-5; the D gene is possibly TRBD1 (6 bases). Germline V gene lookup returns CDR1 ENHRY and CDR2 SYGVKD. V was pared by 3 bases and J by 5 bases, with 13 bases between. This CDR3 spans 14 amino acids. The CDR3 is CAISETGWEETQYF. The CDR3 nucleotides are TGTGCCATCAGTGAAACAGGGTGGGAGGAGACCCAGTACTTC.

This chain uses TRBV5-6 with TRBJ2-7; 12 nucleotides line up with TRBD1. Germline V gene lookup returns CDR1 SGHDT and CDR2 YYEEEE. The V gene end was trimmed by 2 bases and the J gene end by 5 bases; junction bases not matched to a gene: 2. The CDR3 covers 14 residues. CDR3 DNA sequence: TGTGCCAGCAGCTTTGGGACAGGGGGCGACGAGCAGTACTTC. Its protein is CASSFGTGGDEQYF.

This sequence joins TRBV11-3 and TRBJ1-6; D remains unclear. This CDR3 is built from 13 residues. Trimming shortened V by 3 bases and J by 8 bases, and 8 bases separated the two germline ends. The germline gives CDR1 SGHNT, CDR2 YENEEA. The CDR3, as DNA: TGTGCCAGCAGCTTCACTAGGGATTCACCCCTCCACTTT. It codes for CASSFTRDSPLHF.

The rearrangement joins TRBV18 to TRBJ2-7, with 7 bases aligning to TRBD2. This CDR3 is 15 amino acids long. The V gene end was trimmed by 2 bases and the J gene end by 5 bases; junction bases not matched to a gene: 9. The germline V gene encodes CDR1 KGHSH and CDR2 LQKENI. CDR3 in amino acids: CASSPGLAVRNEQYF. CDR3 DNA sequence: TGTGCCAGCTCACCAGGCCTAGCGGTCAGGAACGAGCAGTACTTC.

J is TRBJ2-7 and V is TRBV5-1; D is possibly TRBD2 (7 bases). The germline V gene has CDR1 SGHRS and CDR2 YFSETQ. The CDR3 has 16 amino acids. V lost 4 bases and J 5 bases, leaving 22 bases between the germline ends. Here the CDR3 DNA reads TGCGCCAGCAGCCAAAAAATCGGGGGGCGGTTCGACGAGCAGTACTTC. Its translation: CASSQKIGGRFDEQYF.

This rearrangement joins TRBV19 to TRBJ2-1, with unresolved D. The germline CDR1 and CDR2 sequences are LNHDA and SQIVND (reference sequence). Trimming took off 9 bases at V and 6 bases at J, with 9 bases between the two ends. The CDR3 spans 11 residues. CDR3 sequence: CASFASNEQFF. The CDR3 DNA follows: TGTGCCAGCTTCGCGAGCAATGAGCAGTTCTTC.

The rearrangement uses TRBV29-1 and TRBJ2-7, with TRBD2 as a possible D gene (6 bases). V was shortened by 6 bases and J by 5 bases, with 17 bases between the two germline ends. Germline-derived CDR1 and CDR2 are SQVTM and ANQGSEA. CDR3 length equals 13 residues. In DNA, the CDR3 is TGCAGCGTCGATGGTCCCCGGGGGAACGAGCAGTACTTC. It encodes CSVDGPRGNEQYF.

This chain connects TRBV5-4 to TRBJ1-3, with D tentatively TRBD1 (6 bases). The CDR3 totals 14 residues. V lost 7 bases, J lost 2 bases, and 13 bases lay in between. Germline assignment: CDR1 SGHNT and CDR2 YYREEE (reference sequence). Written as DNA, the CDR3 is TGTGCCAGCGAGACAGGCGGCGCTGGAAACACCATATATTTT. Translation gives CASETGGAGNTIYF.

The CDR3 sequence: CASSPNPGTAYGYTF. The CDR3 nucleotides are TGCGCCAGCAGCCCGAACCCCGGGACAGCCTATGGCTACACCTTC. J is TRBJ1-2 and V is TRBV5-1, with 7 bases fitting TRBD1. Looked up from germline, CDR1 is SGHRS and CDR2 is YFSETQ. The J segment lost 4 bases and the V segment lost 4 bases, leaving 10 bases of the junction unmatched. There are 15 residues in the CDR3.

The chain joins TRBV11-2 to TRBJ2-1, with 7 positions matching TRBD2. The V and J ends lost 6 bases and 8 bases, in that order; junction bases with no gene match: 13. The CDR3 is 15 amino acids. Germline V lookup: CDR1 SGHAT, CDR2 FQNNGV. CDR3 region: CASSLRGVIFDEQFF. The CDR3 DNA reads as TGTGCCAGCAGTCTCCGGGGGGTTATTTTCGATGAGCAGTTCTTC.

This chain connects TRBV7-8 to TRBJ2-1; weak D call: TRBD1 (8 bases). The V gene lost 5 bases and the J gene lost 9 bases, with 26 bases spanning the gap. Germline CDR1 reads SGHVS; CDR2 reads FQNEAQ. There are 17 residues in the CDR3. The CDR3 DNA is TGTGCCAGCAGCCCACAGGGGGGCAGCGGGGTTTCAGGTGAGCAGTTCTTC. It yields the protein CASSPQGGSGVSGEQFF.

The chain employs TRBV2 and TRBJ2-7; 10 bases fit TRBD2. Germline V lookup: CDR1 SNHLY, CDR2 FYNNEI. CDR3 size: 14 residues. V dropped 6 bases and J dropped 4; count of bases not matched to a gene: 6. The CDR3 DNA reads TGTGCCAGCAGCCGGACTAGCGGAACATACGAGCAGTACTTC. Translation: CASSRTSGTYEQYF.